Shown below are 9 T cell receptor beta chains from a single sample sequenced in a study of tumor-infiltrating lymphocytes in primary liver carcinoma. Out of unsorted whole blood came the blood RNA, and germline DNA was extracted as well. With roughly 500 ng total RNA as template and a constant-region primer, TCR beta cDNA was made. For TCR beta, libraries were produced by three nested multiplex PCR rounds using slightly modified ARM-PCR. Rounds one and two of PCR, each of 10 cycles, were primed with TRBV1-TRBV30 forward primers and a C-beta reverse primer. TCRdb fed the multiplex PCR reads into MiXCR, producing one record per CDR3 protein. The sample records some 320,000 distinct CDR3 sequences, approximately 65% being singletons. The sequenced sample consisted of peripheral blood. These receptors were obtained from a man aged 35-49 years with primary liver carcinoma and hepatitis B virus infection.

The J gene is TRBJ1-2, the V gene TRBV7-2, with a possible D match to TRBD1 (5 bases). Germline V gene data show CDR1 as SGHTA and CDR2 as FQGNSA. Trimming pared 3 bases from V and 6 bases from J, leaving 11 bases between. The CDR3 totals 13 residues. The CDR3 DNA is TGTGCCAGCAGCTTTTGGGGGGATGATGGCTACACCTTC. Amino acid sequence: CASSFWGDDGYTF.

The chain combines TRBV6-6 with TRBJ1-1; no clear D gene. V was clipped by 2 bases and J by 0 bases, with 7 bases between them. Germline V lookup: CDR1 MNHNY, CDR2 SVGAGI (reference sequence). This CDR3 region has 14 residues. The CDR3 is CASSYAVMNTEAFF. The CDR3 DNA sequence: TGTGCCAGCAGTTACGCTGTCATGAACACTGAAGCTTTCTTT.

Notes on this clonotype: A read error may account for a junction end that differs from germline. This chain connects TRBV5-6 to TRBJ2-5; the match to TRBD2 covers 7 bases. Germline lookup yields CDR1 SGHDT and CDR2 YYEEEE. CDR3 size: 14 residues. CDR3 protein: CASSLETSQATQYF. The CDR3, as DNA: TGTGCCAGTAGCTTGGAGACTAGCCAAGCGACCCAGTACTTC.

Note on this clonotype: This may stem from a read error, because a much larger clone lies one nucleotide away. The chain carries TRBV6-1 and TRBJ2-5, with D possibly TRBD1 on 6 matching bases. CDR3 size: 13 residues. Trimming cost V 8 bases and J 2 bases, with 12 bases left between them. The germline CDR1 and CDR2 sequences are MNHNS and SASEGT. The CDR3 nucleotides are TGTGCCAGCGGCCGGGACACACAAGAGACCCAGTACTTC. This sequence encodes CASGRDTQETQYF.

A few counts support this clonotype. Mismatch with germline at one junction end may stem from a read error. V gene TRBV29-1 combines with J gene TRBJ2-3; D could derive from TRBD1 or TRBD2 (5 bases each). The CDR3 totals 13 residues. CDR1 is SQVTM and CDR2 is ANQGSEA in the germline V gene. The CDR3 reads CSVGDGRGDTQCF. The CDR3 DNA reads TGCAGCGTGGGGGACGGTCGAGGAGATACGCAGTGTTTT.

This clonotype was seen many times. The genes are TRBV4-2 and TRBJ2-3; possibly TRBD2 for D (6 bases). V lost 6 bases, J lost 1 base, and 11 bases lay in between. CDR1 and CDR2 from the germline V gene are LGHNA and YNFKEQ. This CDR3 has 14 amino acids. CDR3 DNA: TGTGCCAGCAGTCCGAGCGGGCGCACAGATACGCAGTATTTT. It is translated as CASSPSGRTDTQYF.

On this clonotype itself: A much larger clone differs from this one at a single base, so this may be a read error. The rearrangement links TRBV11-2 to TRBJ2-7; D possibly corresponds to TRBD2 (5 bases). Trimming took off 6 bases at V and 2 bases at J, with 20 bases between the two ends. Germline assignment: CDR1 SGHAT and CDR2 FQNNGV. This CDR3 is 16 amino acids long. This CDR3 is CASRRGWAALTYEQYF. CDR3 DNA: TGTGCCAGCAGACGCGGGTGGGCAGCTTTAACCTACGAGCAGTACTTC.

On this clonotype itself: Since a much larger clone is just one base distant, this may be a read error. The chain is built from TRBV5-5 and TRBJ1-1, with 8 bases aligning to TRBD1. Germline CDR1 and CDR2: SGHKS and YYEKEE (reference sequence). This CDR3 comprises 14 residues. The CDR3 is CASSARTGNSEAFF. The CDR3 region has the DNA TGTGCCAGCAGCGCCCGGACAGGGAACTCTGAAGCTTTCTTT.

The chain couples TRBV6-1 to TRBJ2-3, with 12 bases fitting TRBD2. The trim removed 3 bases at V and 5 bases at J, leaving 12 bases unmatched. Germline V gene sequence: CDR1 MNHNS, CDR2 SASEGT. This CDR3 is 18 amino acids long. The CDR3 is CASSDTPSGRALGDTQYF. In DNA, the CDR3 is TGTGCCAGCAGTGATACCCCTAGCGGGAGGGCCCTCGGAGATACGCAGTATTTT.